This TCR beta chain was profiled in a study of shared clonotypes between healthy human individuals. Overall study results and limits: Clonotypes which were not shared had lower generation probabilities than clonotypes that all four donors shared. Larger estimated richness was generally seen in naive subsets than in memory subsets. Naive CD4 clonotypes were shared across a few donors at 4% to 5%.

Trimming left V 4 bases short and J 8 bases short, with 18 bases between. This CDR3 spans 14 amino acids. Germline-derived CDR1 and CDR2 are SGHRS and YFSETQ. The repertoire was sequenced with immunoSEQ multiplex PCR; TCRdb's copy has only in-frame clones and lacks some. Among 2,100,000 or so clones listed, approximately 94% were seen once. Comments on this clone: The antigen is undetermined.

The TCR sequence derives from a young man in good health. The genes are TRBV5-1 and TRBJ1-2, with D tentatively TRBD1 (6 bases). The source material was naive CD4+ T cells sorted from blood. As for subset: CD45RA+ positively selected. The CDR3 DNA sequence: TGCGCCAGCAGCACCGGGACACAACCGGAAGGCTACACCTTC. Protein: CASSTGTQPEGYTF.